One sample yielded the 28 T cell receptor beta chains listed below, sequenced in a study of OX40 agonist ivuxolimab in advanced cancers. The method was immunoSEQ multiplex PCR; TCRdb's version includes in-frame clones alone and lacks a portion of them. There are about 40,000 clones in the sample; 88% occur only once, and approximately 13% lies in the top ten. The source was CD4+ or CD8+ T cells sorted from blood, collected in a trial of the OX40 agonist ivuxolimab. Receptors were obtained from an adult with an advanced solid tumor such as melanoma, head and neck, liver or kidney cancer.

The genes are TRBV28 and TRBJ1-5, with 9 bases that match TRBD1. The trim removed 5 bases at V and 9 bases at J, leaving 14 bases unmatched. Germline CDR1 MDHEN, CDR2 SYDVKM. The CDR3 has 16 amino acids. The CDR3 DNA reads as TGTGCCAGCAGTCTAAGCTACAGGGGGCCGGGGGGGCCCCAGCATTTT. Translation gives CASSLSYRGPGGPQHF. The full variable domain, with the rest looked up from reference TRBV28 and TRBJ1-5, is DVKVTQSSRYLVKRTGEKVFLECVQDMDHENMFWYRQDPGLGLRLIYFSYDVKMKEKGDIPEGYSVSREKKERFSLILESASTNQTSMYLCASSLSYRGPGGPQHFGDGTRLSIL.

This clone was seen just once. This chain connects TRBV5-1 to TRBJ1-1; the D gene is possibly TRBD1 (5 bases). The germline V gene encodes CDR1 SGHRS and CDR2 YFSETQ. The CDR3 is 13 residues long. V shed 7 bases and J shed 1 base, with 11 bases lying between them. The CDR3 DNA is TGCGCCAGCTCGATGGACACGAACACTGAAGCTTTCTTT. This gives the protein CASSMDTNTEAFF.

The chain employs TRBV7-9 and TRBJ2-2, with a tentative D call TRBD1 (6 bases). The V and J ends lost 4 bases and 6 bases respectively, with 24 bases between them. The CDR3 is made up of 18 amino acids. Germline CDR1 is SEHNR and CDR2 is FQNEAQ (reference sequence). The CDR3 DNA follows: TGTGCCAGCAGCTCCGCGTCGCCACAGGGTAGGGGCGCCGGGGAGCTGTTTTTT. Protein sequence: CASSSASPQGRGAGELFF.

This clone has more than one count but fewer than ten. The V call is TRBV25-1, the J call TRBJ2-2; 7 bases line up with TRBD2. The CDR3 is 15 residues long. J was trimmed by 1 base and V by 4 bases; bases with no gene match: 3. From germline, CDR1 is MGHDK and CDR2 SYGVNS. The CDR3 loop is CASSGLAENTGELFF. CDR3 bases: TGTGCCAGCAGTGGACTAGCCGAGAACACCGGGGAGCTGTTTTTT.

The chain links TRBV7-6 to TRBJ2-3; D remains ambiguous. Trimming stripped 3 bases from V and 2 bases from J, with 6 bases between. This CDR3 is 13 amino acids long. The germline V gene encodes CDR1 SGHVS and CDR2 FNYEAQ. In DNA, the CDR3 is TGTGCCAGCAGCTTGGTAAACACAGATACGCAGTATTTT. Translating it yields CASSLVNTDTQYF.

The CDR3, as DNA: TGCGCCAGCAGCTTGCGACAGGGGTCTCACTATGGCTACACCTTC. Translation gives CASSLRQGSHYGYTF. The rearrangement joins TRBV5-1 to TRBJ1-2; 8 bases agree with TRBD1. V was clipped by 1 base and J by 3 bases; unmatched bases: 5. This CDR3 comprises 15 residues. Germline-derived CDR1 and CDR2 are SGHRS and YFSETQ.

In nucleotides, the CDR3 is TGTGCCAGCAGCGTACCGGGACTAGCGGGAGACCGGGCGGGGGAGCAGTACTTC. Encoded protein: CASSVPGLAGDRAGEQYF. The chain recombines TRBV5-4 with TRBJ2-7; 14 positions match TRBD2. CDR1 is SGHNT, CDR2 YYREEE, per germline (reference sequence). The CDR3 is made up of 18 amino acids. J lost 7 bases, V lost 4 bases, and 16 bases had no gene match.

CDR3 nucleotide sequence: TGTGCCAGCTCACGGGGAGGAGTCATAGATGAAAAACTGTTTTTT. This translates into CASSRGGVIDEKLFF. The rearrangement uses TRBV18 and TRBJ1-4; D is undetermined. Per germline, CDR1 KGHSH and CDR2 LQKENI. The CDR3 loop spans 15 amino acids. Trimming took off 4 bases at V and 6 bases at J, with 15 bases between the two ends.

The chain carries TRBV27 and TRBJ1-1, with D unresolved. Trimming stripped 5 bases from V and 0 bases from J, with 16 bases between. The germline gives CDR1 MNHEY, CDR2 SMNVEV (reference sequence). CDR3 length: 16 amino acids. CDR3 in DNA: TGTGCCAGCAGTCCCTGGACGGGCCTCATGAACACTGAAGCTTTCTTT. Protein: CASSPWTGLMNTEAFF.

The chain recombines TRBV27 with TRBJ1-2, with 7 bases matching TRBD1. Germline V gene lookup returns CDR1 MNHEY and CDR2 SMNVEV (reference sequence). The junction had 5 bases not matched to a gene; V was cut back by 4 bases and J by 3 bases. The CDR3 has 14 amino acids. The CDR3 DNA sequence: TGTGCCAGCAGTTCCTACAGGGGCTACTATGGCTACACCTTC. Amino acids: CASSSYRGYYGYTF.

The chain uses TRBV15 and TRBJ2-7; D is unclear. CDR1 and CDR2 (germline): LNHNV, YYDKDF (reference sequence). Trimming pared 0 bases from V and 3 bases from J, leaving 6 bases between. The CDR3 contains 13 residues. This CDR3 is CATSRDPRYEQYF. The CDR3 DNA sequence: TGTGCCACCAGCAGAGACCCCCGCTACGAGCAGTACTTC.

The chain is built from TRBV27 and TRBJ2-1; D not certain. Germline CDR1 reads MNHEY; CDR2 reads SMNVEV (reference sequence). With 5 bases removed from V and 10 bases from J, the gap between germline ends came to 21 bases. This CDR3 contains 15 residues. The CDR3 nucleotides are TGTGCCAGCAGTCTCAAAGGACCCTCACGTAGGGAGCAGTTCTTC. It specifies CASSLKGPSRREQFF.

The chain recombines TRBV4-1 with TRBJ1-1; possible D gene TRBD1, 5 bases. V lost 0 bases and J lost 1, with 9 bases in between. Per the germline V gene, CDR1 is MGHRA and CDR2 is YSYEKL. There are 15 residues in the CDR3. The CDR3: CASSQDRRGNTEAFF. The CDR3 DNA follows: TGCGCCAGCAGCCAAGATAGGAGGGGGAACACTGAAGCTTTCTTT.

V and J are TRBV6-4 and TRBJ1-5; D perhaps matches TRBD1 (5 bases). V was shortened by 3 bases and J by 8 bases, with 14 bases between the two germline ends. CDR1 is MRHNA and CDR2 is SNTAGT in the germline V gene. The CDR3 is 14 amino acids. Here the CDR3 DNA reads TGTGCCAGCAGTGAAGGGCTGGGGACGGAGCCCCAGCATTTT. The encoded protein is CASSEGLGTEPQHF.

The chain carries TRBV6-4 and TRBJ1-1; tentative D call: TRBD1 (6 bases). Trimming left V 2 bases short and J 5 bases short, with 9 bases between. CDR1 is MRHNA, CDR2 SNTAGT, per germline. The CDR3 has 13 amino acids. Here the CDR3 reads CASSDGQGTEAFF. CDR3 nucleotides: TGTGCCAGCAGTGACGGGCAGGGGACTGAAGCTTTCTTT.

This sequence joins TRBV13 and TRBJ2-7; 8 bases match TRBD1. Per germline, CDR1 PRHDT and CDR2 FYEKMQ (reference sequence). CDR3 length: 14 residues. J lost 2 bases, V lost 5 bases, and 5 bases had no gene match. The CDR3 region is CASSLRQGPYEQYF. The CDR3 region has the DNA TGTGCCAGCAGCCTCCGACAGGGGCCCTACGAGCAGTACTTC.

The DNA for the CDR3 is TGTGCCAGCAGCTTGGACATCACCTACACTGAAGCTTTCTTT. Amino acids: CASSLDITYTEAFF. The rearrangement joins TRBV11-2 to TRBJ1-1; D perhaps matches TRBD1 (5 bases). V dropped 3 bases and J dropped 3 bases, with 11 bases sitting between them. CDR1 and CDR2 from the germline V gene are SGHAT and FQNNGV. There are 14 residues in the CDR3. Full variable domain (outside the CDR3, taken from reference TRBV11-2 and TRBJ1-1): EAGVAQSPRYKIIEKRQSVAFWCNPISGHATLYWYQQILGQGPKLLIQFQNNGVVDDSQLPKDRFSAERLKGVDSTLKIQPAKLEDSAVYLCASSLDITYTEAFFGQGTRLTVV.

The chain has TRBV7-9 and TRBJ1-1, with D hard to call. The germline V gene encodes CDR1 SEHNR and CDR2 FQNEAQ (reference sequence). V was trimmed by 2 bases and J by 3 bases, leaving 1 base between them. The CDR3 runs to 11 residues. CDR3: CASSLHTEAFF. As DNA, the CDR3 is TGTGCCAGCAGCTTACACACTGAAGCTTTCTTT.

The chain is built from TRBV6-6 and TRBJ1-1, with D possibly matching TRBD1 (5 bases). V was clipped by 6 bases and J by 10 bases, with 15 bases between them. The V gene's germline CDR1 is MNHNY and CDR2 SVGAGI (reference sequence). This CDR3 comprises 12 residues. Here the CDR3 DNA reads TGTGCCAGCAGAGATCCGGGGCACGGAGCTTTCTTT. Encoded protein: CASRDPGHGAFF.

This clone was seen once. V usage is TRBV7-9 and J usage is TRBJ2-3; 14 bases fit TRBD2. Germline V gene sequence: CDR1 SEHNR, CDR2 FQNEAQ (reference sequence). CDR3 length equals 17 residues. The trim removed 5 bases at V and 1 base at J, leaving 5 bases unmatched. CDR3 bases: TGTGCCAGCAGCGGACTAGCGGGAGGACGGGGCACAGATACGCAGTATTTT. Translation gives CASSGLAGGRGTDTQYF.

This chain links TRBV19 with TRBJ1-5; 10 bases line up with TRBD1. Per germline, CDR1 LNHDA and CDR2 SQIVND (reference sequence). V shed 1 base, J shed 13 bases, and the junction held 10 bases outside the gene matches. The CDR3 has 15 residues. CDR3 nucleotide sequence: TGTGCCAGTAGTATAGTTGCCGGGACAGGGGAAGGGCAGCATTTT. Its translation is CASSIVAGTGEGQHF.

This clone was picked up one time. The V and J genes are TRBV5-6 and TRBJ1-1; a possible D gene is TRBD1 (6 bases). The V gene's germline CDR1 is SGHDT and CDR2 YYEEEE. This CDR3 region has 14 residues. Deletions cut 4 bases from V and 5 bases from J, with 15 bases between. The CDR3 region is CASSAWGASTEAFF. CDR3 DNA sequence: TGTGCCAGCAGCGCATGGGGGGCTTCGACTGAAGCTTTCTTT.

The genes are TRBV5-5 and TRBJ1-2, with D unclear. Germline CDR1 SGHKS, CDR2 YYEKEE (reference sequence). The CDR3 has 17 residues. The V and J ends lost 1 base and 4 bases respectively, with 20 bases between them. CDR3 loop: CASSLWSPPPSRYGYTF. CDR3 bases: TGTGCCAGCAGCTTGTGGTCGCCCCCGCCGAGTCGCTATGGCTACACCTTC.

The chain joins TRBV7-9 to TRBJ2-7; D is ambiguous. V was trimmed by 4 bases and J by 2 bases, leaving 18 bases between them. Germline V gene lookup returns CDR1 SEHNR and CDR2 FQNEAQ (reference sequence). This CDR3 has 16 residues. This CDR3 reads CASSSTDRVDPYEQYF. CDR3 DNA sequence: TGTGCCAGCAGCTCTACCGACCGGGTCGACCCCTACGAGCAGTACTTC.

The J gene is TRBJ1-1, the V gene TRBV11-2, with D perhaps matching TRBD1 (5 bases). The CDR3 runs 15 residues. Germline V CDR1 and CDR2: SGHAT, FQNNGV. V was shortened by 0 bases and J by 8 bases, with 16 bases between the two germline ends. The CDR3 DNA follows: TGTGCCAGCAGCTTAGAGTGGGGCCGAAGGGGCGAAGCTTTCTTT. Its protein is CASSLEWGRRGEAFF.

The chain uses TRBV12-5 and TRBJ1-2, with 7 bases that match TRBD1. V shed 4 bases and J 4 bases; nucleotides not matched to a gene: 6. CDR3 length: 14 residues. Germline V gene sequence: CDR1 LGHNT, CDR2 FRNRAP. In DNA, the CDR3 is TGTGCTAGTGGTTACGGACAGGAGGGCTATGGCTACACCTTC. Protein product: CASGYGQEGYGYTF.

In the case of this clone: Other nucleotide sequences in the sample specify the same CDR3. In DNA form, the CDR3 reads TGTGCCAGCAGTGATGGGGTCTCTGGAAACACCATATATTTT. Translated: CASSDGVSGNTIYF. This sequence joins TRBV6-1 and TRBJ1-3; no definite D call. V shed 3 bases and J shed 0 bases, with 6 bases lying between them. CDR1 and CDR2 from the germline V gene are MNHNS and SASEGT. The CDR3 is 14 amino acids.

The chain combines TRBV28 with TRBJ1-1, with a weak D call TRBD1 (6 bases). With 6 bases removed from V and 5 bases from J, the gap between germline ends came to 13 bases. The CDR3 contains 13 residues. Per germline, CDR1 MDHEN and CDR2 SYDVKM. The CDR3, as DNA: TGTGCCAGCAGAACGACAGGAGGGACTGAAGCTTTCTTT. Amino acid sequence: CASRTTGGTEAFF. Based on the CDR3 plus reference TRBV28 and TRBJ1-1, the full variable domain is DVKVTQSSRYLVKRTGEKVFLECVQDMDHENMFWYRQDPGLGLRLIYFSYDVKMKEKGDIPEGYSVSREKKERFSLILESASTNQTSMYLCASRTTGGTEAFFGQGTRLTVV.